The following is a T cell receptor beta chain sequence with its context. Germline V gives CDR1 SGHNT, CDR2 YENEEA. V dropped 3 bases and J dropped 0 bases, with 9 bases sitting between them. This CDR3 is 14 amino acids long. Recruited during active infection, patients (from Seattle) were subsequently followed longitudinally. This table comes from immunoSEQ multiplex PCR, and its TCRdb copy is limited to in-frame clones, with some not included. The profile shows just under 350,000 clones, 80% to 90% of them singletons. The sample is drawn from a study of blood T cell repertoires in COVID-19. The specimen was peripheral blood. This clonotype was sampled from a woman aged 45-65 years with COVID-19, enrolled during active disease. The V call is TRBV11-3, the J call TRBJ2-7; possibly TRBD2 for D (5 bases). CDR3 in amino acids: CASSFRDTSYEQYF. In nucleotides, the CDR3 is TGTGCCAGCAGCTTTCGGGATACCTCCTACGAGCAGTACTTC.